This T cell receptor beta chain appears in the sequencing data of a study of graft-versus-host responses after intestinal transplantation. Overall study: The recipients all started with anti-thymocyte globulin induction and then took tacrolimus and steroids for 3 to 4 years.

Some clones are missing from TCRdb's copy, which holds only in-frame ones; the method was immunoSEQ multiplex PCR. The table shows 85,000 to 90,000 clones, with less than 90% occurring only once. Remarks on this clone: Its antigen is undetermined.

Germline-derived CDR1 and CDR2 are SGHRS and YFSETQ. The germline V and J ends were trimmed by 4 bases and 4 bases, with 17 bases remaining between them. The length of the CDR3 is 15 residues. This clonotype was obtained from a human donor who received an intestinal transplant. The chain uses TRBV5-1 and TRBJ1-2; D unclear. This specimen was unstimulated CD8+ T cells sorted from spleen or lymph node cells, taken before intestinal transplant. The CDR3 nucleotides are TGCGCCAGCAGCGTCCTCGGACGCGCCCCCTATGGCTACACCTTC. Amino acid sequence: CASSVLGRAPYGYTF.